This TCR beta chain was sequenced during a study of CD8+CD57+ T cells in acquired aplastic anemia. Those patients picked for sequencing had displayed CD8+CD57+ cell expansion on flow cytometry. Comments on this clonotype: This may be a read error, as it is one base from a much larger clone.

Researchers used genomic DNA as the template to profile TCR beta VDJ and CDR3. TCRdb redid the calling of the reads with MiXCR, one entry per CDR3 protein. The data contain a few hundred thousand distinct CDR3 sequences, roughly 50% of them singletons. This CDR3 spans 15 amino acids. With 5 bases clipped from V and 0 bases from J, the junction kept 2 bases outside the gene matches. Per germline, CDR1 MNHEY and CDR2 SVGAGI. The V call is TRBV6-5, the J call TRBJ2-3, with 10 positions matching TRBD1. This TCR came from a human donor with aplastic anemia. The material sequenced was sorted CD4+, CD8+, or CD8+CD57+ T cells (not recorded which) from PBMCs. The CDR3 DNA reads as TGTGCCAGCAGTGGACAGGGGGTCAGCACAGATACGCAGTATTTT. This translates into CASSGQGVSTDTQYF.